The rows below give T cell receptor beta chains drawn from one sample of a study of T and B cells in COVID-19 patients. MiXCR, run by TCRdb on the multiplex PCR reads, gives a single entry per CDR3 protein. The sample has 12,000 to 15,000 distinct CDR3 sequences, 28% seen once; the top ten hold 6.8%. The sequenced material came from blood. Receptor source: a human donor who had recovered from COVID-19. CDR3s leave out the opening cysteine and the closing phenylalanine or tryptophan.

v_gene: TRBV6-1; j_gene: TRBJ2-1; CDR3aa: ASSEVEHRAYNEQF
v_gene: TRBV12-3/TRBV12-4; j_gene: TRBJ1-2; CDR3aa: ASRLTGTLRETGGYT
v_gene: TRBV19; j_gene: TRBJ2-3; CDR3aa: ASRGLGTDTQY
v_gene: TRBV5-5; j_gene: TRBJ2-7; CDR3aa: ASSHQTLGTEQY
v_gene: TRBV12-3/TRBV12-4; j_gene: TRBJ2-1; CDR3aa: ASSLAGAYEQF
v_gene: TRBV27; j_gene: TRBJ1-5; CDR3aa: ASRKGQGSNQPQH
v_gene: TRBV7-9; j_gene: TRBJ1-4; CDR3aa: ASSSTGLGNEKLF
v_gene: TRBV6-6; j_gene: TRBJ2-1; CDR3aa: ASSYGQNVDEQF
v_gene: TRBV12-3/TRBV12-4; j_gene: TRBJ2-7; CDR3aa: ASSLSSGGYEQY
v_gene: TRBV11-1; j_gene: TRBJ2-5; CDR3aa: ASTPVKGAGGETQY
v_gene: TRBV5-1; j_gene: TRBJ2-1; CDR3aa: ASSPPSGSYNEQF
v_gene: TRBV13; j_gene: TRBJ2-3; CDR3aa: ASSFRDRGWDTQY
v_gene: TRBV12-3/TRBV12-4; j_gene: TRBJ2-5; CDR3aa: ASSLAGTGEETQY
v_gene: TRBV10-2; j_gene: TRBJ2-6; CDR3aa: ASSETASGGFSGANVLT
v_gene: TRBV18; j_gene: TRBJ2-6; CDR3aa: ASSLTGGAPSGANVLT
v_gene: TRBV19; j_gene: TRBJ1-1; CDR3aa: ASRGRVTEAF
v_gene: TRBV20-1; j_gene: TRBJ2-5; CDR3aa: SARVRGVAGGGSPKTQY
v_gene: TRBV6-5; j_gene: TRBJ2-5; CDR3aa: ASSYRGLKGETQY
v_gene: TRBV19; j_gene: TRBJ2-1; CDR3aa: ASSMWLAGGLNEQF
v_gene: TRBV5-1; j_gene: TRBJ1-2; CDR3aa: ASFYGYT
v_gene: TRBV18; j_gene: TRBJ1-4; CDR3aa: ASSPRQETNEKLF
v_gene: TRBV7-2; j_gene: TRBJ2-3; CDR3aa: ASRRPAGEDTQY
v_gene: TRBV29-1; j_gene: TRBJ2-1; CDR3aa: SVVAGGNEQF
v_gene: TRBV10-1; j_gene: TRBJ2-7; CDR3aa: ASSEWQGASYEQY
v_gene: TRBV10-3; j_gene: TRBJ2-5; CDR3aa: AISNFGTSGNEETQY
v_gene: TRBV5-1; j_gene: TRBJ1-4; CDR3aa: ASSYRTGTEVEKLF
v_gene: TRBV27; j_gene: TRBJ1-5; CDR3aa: ASSFGTPNQPQH
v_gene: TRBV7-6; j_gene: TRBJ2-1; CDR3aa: ASSFGGDNEQF
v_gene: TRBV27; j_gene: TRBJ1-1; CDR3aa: ASRGGKAEAF
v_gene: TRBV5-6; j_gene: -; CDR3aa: ASSEDVQGPREQY
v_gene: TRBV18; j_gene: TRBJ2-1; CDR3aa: ASSPGTGNEQF
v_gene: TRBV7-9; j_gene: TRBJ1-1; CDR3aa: ASRAGGLGDTEAF
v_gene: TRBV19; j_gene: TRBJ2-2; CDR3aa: ASSFTGELF
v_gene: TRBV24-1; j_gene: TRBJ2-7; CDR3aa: ATSDPNSSYEQY
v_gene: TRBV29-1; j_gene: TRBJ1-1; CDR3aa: SVPPTRETENTEAF
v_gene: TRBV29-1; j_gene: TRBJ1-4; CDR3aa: SVPLSGATNEKLF
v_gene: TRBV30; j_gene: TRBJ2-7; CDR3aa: AWTAGKGEQY
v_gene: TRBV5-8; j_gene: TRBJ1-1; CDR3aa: ASSLDPGKNTEAF
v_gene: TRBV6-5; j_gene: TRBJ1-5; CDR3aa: ASSLLRSSNQPQH
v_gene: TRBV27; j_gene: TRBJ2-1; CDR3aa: ASSFPTRGAYNEQF